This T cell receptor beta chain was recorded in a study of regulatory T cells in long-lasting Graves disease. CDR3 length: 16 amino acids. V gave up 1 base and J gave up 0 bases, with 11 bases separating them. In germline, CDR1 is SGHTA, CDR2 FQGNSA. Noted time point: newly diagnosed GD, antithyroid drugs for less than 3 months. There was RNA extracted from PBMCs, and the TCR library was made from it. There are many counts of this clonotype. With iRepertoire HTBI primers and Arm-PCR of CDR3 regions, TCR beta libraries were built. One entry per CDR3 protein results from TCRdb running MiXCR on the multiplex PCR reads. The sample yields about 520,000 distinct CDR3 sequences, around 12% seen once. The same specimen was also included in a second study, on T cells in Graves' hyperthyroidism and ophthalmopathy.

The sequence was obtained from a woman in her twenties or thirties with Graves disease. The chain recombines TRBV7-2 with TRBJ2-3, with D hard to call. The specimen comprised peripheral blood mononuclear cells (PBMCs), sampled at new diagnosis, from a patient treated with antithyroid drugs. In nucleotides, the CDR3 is TGTGCCAGCAGCTTAGAAAATTGGGCTAGCACAGATACGCAGTATTTT. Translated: CASSLENWASTDTQYF. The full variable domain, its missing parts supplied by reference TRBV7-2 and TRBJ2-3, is GAGVSQSPSNKVTEKGKDVELRCDPISGHTALYWYRQSLGQGLEFLIYFQGNSAPDKSGLPSDRFSAERTGGSVSTLTIQRTQQEDSAVYLCASSLENWASTDTQYFGPGTRLTVL.